The 28 T cell receptor beta chains below were found in one sample sequenced in a study of T cells expressing NK-cell markers. TCRdb re-called the 5' RACE reads, yielding one record per CDR3 amino acid sequence without DNA. This repertoire includes roughly 450,000 distinct CDR3 sequences. Material: blood T cells: a sorted CD56 or NKG2C T cell subset, CD4+ or CD8+ T cells, or bulk PBMC T cells (not recorded which). The receptors stem from a woman between 45 and 60 years old in good health.

The J gene is TRBJ2-7, the V gene TRBV12-3 or TRBV12-4; TCRdb indicates TRBD1, and absent DNA this call remains unverified. The CDR3 consists of 14 residues. The CDR3 reads CASRPGTGAREQYF.

The chain employs TRBV6-1 and TRBJ2-7. The CDR3 is 16 residues long. Germline lookup yields CDR1 MNHNS and CDR2 SASEGT. Here the CDR3 reads CASSEGPGSPSYEQYF.

The J gene is TRBJ1-4, the V gene TRBV6-5. Per the germline V gene, CDR1 is MNHEY and CDR2 is SVGAGI. The CDR3 is 15 amino acids. CDR3 sequence reads: CASSYSGRHNEKLFF.

The chain recombines TRBV7-9 with TRBJ1-1; TCRdb reports TRBD1, a call that lacks DNA to check it against. Germline CDR1 and CDR2: SEHNR and FQNEAQ (reference sequence). There are 14 residues in the CDR3. The CDR3 loop is CASSLAVGRREAFF.

This chain connects TRBV12-3 or TRBV12-4 to TRBJ1-2; TCRdb proposes TRBD1, but this gene call is untestable without DNA. The CDR3 is made up of 13 amino acids. The CDR3 reads CASSSPFNYGYTF.

The chain joins TRBV29-1 to TRBJ2-3; checking the TCRdb D call of TRBD1 is not possible without DNA. The germline V gene has CDR1 SQVTM and CDR2 ANQGSEA. The CDR3 runs 15 residues. This CDR3 reads CSVLPGQGRTDTQYF.

This chain joins TRBV3-1 and TRBJ1-1; TCRdb returns TRBD1, unconfirmable since there is no DNA. In germline, CDR1 is LGHDT, CDR2 YNNKEL (reference sequence). This CDR3 region has 13 residues. CDR3 loop: CASSQVPDRGDFF.

The V and J genes are TRBV28 and TRBJ1-2; as DNA is missing, the TRBD1 call by TCRdb cannot be tested. Germline V gene sequence: CDR1 MDHEN, CDR2 SYDVKM. The CDR3 is made up of 14 amino acids. Here the CDR3 reads CASSLYQGGYGYTF.

V and J are TRBV5-5 and TRBJ1-4; TCRdb designates TRBD1, a call that cannot be tested without DNA. From germline, CDR1 is SGHKS and CDR2 YYEKEE (reference sequence). There are 16 residues in the CDR3. The CDR3 sequence: CASSSKVGQGGEKLFF.

The chain employs TRBV10-3 and TRBJ1-1. Germline loops: CDR1 ENHRY, CDR2 SYGVKD. CDR3 size: 14 residues. The chain's CDR3 is CAISESVDLTEAFF.

This chain connects TRBV5-6 to TRBJ2-7; TCRdb reports TRBD2, a call that lacks DNA to check it against. This CDR3 is 14 amino acids long. Germline V gives CDR1 SGHDT, CDR2 YYEEEE. CDR3: CASITSGRFNEQYF.

The CDR3 loop reads CASSLTGLINTGELFF. The V and J genes are TRBV12-3 or TRBV12-4 and TRBJ2-2; TCRdb selects TRBD2, and the lack of DNA leaves this call unchecked. The CDR3 consists of 16 residues.

The rearrangement links TRBV5-1 to TRBJ2-1; the TRBD1 assignment by TCRdb is unverifiable without DNA. The CDR3 covers 14 residues. Looked up from germline, CDR1 is SGHRS and CDR2 is YFSETQ. This chain's CDR3 is CASSLKGSGNEQFF.

The V call is TRBV19, the J call TRBJ2-1; there is no DNA to check the TCRdb D call of TRBD2. This CDR3 region has 18 residues. Germline-derived CDR1 and CDR2 are LNHDA and SQIVND (reference sequence). This chain's CDR3 is CASSIWGSSGSSYNEQFF.

The chain recombines TRBV5-1 with TRBJ1-3; with no DNA, the TCRdb D assignment of TRBD1 cannot be verified. The V gene's germline CDR1 is SGHRS and CDR2 YFSETQ. There are 21 residues in the CDR3. The CDR3 region is CASSLEGVPRDRLLSGNTIYF.

The chain joins TRBV12-3 or TRBV12-4 to TRBJ1-4; TCRdb designates TRBD1, a call that cannot be tested without DNA. This CDR3 has 13 amino acids. The CDR3 reads CASSLQSPEKLFF.

V gene TRBV27 combines with J gene TRBJ2-5; TCRdb returns TRBD1, unconfirmable since there is no DNA. Germline V gives CDR1 MNHEY, CDR2 SMNVEV (reference sequence). This CDR3 has 13 residues. The CDR3 region is CASSSQGTGTQYF.

The chain couples TRBV29-1 to TRBJ2-7; the TCRdb D gene call, TRBD1, has no DNA to confirm it. From germline, CDR1 is SQVTM and CDR2 ANQGSEA. This CDR3 comprises 13 residues. The CDR3 spells CSVDAMGGYEQYF.

V usage is TRBV4-1 and J usage is TRBJ2-1; TCRdb's D call of TRBD1 is untestable without DNA. CDR3 length: 15 residues. CDR1 is MGHRA and CDR2 is YSYEKL in the germline V gene. CDR3: CASSNYRAQCNEQFF.

The chain uses TRBV20-1 and TRBJ2-5; TCRdb names TRBD1, which stays unverified in the absence of DNA. The CDR3 has 16 amino acids. Germline CDR1 and CDR2: DFQATT and SNEGSKA (reference sequence). The CDR3: CSASLTQGGQKETQYF.

V gene TRBV24-1 combines with J gene TRBJ2-2; TCRdb picks TRBD2, but there is no DNA to check that call. This CDR3 contains 20 residues. CDR1 is KGHDR and CDR2 is SFDVKD in the germline V gene. The CDR3 is CATSVLARNLAGSDTGELFF.

The chain is built from TRBV3-1 and TRBJ2-5. CDR3 length: 15 residues. Germline values: CDR1 LGHDT, CDR2 YNNKEL (reference sequence). CDR3 sequence: CASSQGRPGGETQYF.

The gene calls are TRBV20-1 and TRBJ1-1; TCRdb returns TRBD1, unconfirmable since there is no DNA. This CDR3 has 17 amino acids. The germline V gene has CDR1 DFQATT and CDR2 SNEGSKA (reference sequence). The CDR3 region is CSARVPGGSGGNTEAFF.

The CDR3 protein is CASSPAVVQYF. The chain recombines TRBV7-9 with TRBJ2-4. The V gene's germline CDR1 is SEHNR and CDR2 FQNEAQ (reference sequence). The CDR3 is 11 residues long.

The chain couples TRBV29-1 to TRBJ2-2; TCRdb indicates TRBD1, and absent DNA this call remains unverified. The CDR3 contains 19 residues. Germline V gene data show CDR1 as SQVTM and CDR2 as ANQGSEA. The CDR3 loop is CSVESPPFAGQGRTGELFF.

The rearrangement joins TRBV3-1 to TRBJ2-5; the D gene TCRdb calls, TRBD2, cannot be checked with no DNA. Germline lookup yields CDR1 LGHDT and CDR2 YNNKEL (reference sequence). This CDR3 comprises 14 residues. This CDR3 is CASSQGERSGTQYF.

The V call is TRBV3-1, the J call TRBJ2-5; the D call from TCRdb, TRBD2, cannot be confirmed without DNA. Germline assignment: CDR1 LGHDT and CDR2 YNNKEL (reference sequence). The CDR3 sequence is 14 residues long. CDR3 sequence reads: CASSQAFSGTTQYF.

V gene TRBV19 combines with J gene TRBJ2-1; TCRdb picks TRBD2, but there is no DNA to check that call. CDR3 size: 18 residues. The germline V gene has CDR1 LNHDA and CDR2 SQIVND (reference sequence). The CDR3 sequence: CASTPLLALAEKNNEQFF.